Shown below are 13 T cell receptor beta chains from a single sample sequenced in a study of T-cell reconstitution after alpha-beta-depleted transplantation in children. Unique molecular identifiers were incorporated when the TCRbeta library was constructed. TCRdb reanalysed the PCR reads using MiXCR and keeps one entry per CDR3 protein. The data contain about 490,000 distinct CDR3 sequences, 8% to 11% of them seen just once; the ten biggest clones take up just over 2%. The sample here was PBMCs, taken before TCRalphabeta/CD19-depleted stem cell transplant. The receptors were gathered from a child aged 2-15 years with inherited bone marrow failure, due to receive a stem cell transplant.

The rearrangement uses TRBV27 and TRBJ2-1, with D possibly TRBD2 on 5 matching bases. Trimming removed 8 bases at V and 0 bases at J, with 17 bases between. CDR1 is MNHEY, CDR2 SMNVEV, per germline (reference sequence). The CDR3 has 16 residues. In nucleotides, the CDR3 is TGTGCCAGCCTCCCCGAAGTGGGGAGCTCCTACAATGAGCAGTTCTTC. Its protein product is CASLPEVGSSYNEQFF.

This clonotype was recorded a few times. The chain recombines TRBV4-3 with TRBJ2-7, with 9 positions matching TRBD2. V shed 0 bases, J shed 3 bases, and the junction held 6 bases outside the gene matches. In germline, CDR1 is LGHNA, CDR2 YSLEER. The CDR3 totals 16 residues. The CDR3 sequence: CASSQEALAGNYEQYF. The DNA of the CDR3 is TGCGCCAGCAGCCAAGAGGCTCTAGCGGGAAACTACGAGCAGTACTTC.

This clonotype was observed at least ten times. The chain employs TRBV21-1 and TRBJ2-7; TRBD1, the table's D call, lacks a check against the DNA. TRBV21-1 represents a pseudogene. This CDR3 spans 13 amino acids. The DNA of the CDR3 is TGTGCCAGCAGCAACAGACAGGGTGGCGAGCAGTACTTC. Its protein is CASSNRQGGEQYF.

This clonotype occurred many times. The chain employs TRBV7-2 and TRBJ2-3; D may be TRBD2 (5 bases). V was trimmed by 3 bases and J by 6 bases, leaving 16 bases between them. CDR3 size: 15 residues. The germline CDR1 and CDR2 sequences are SGHTA and FQGNSA. The CDR3 nucleotides are TGTGCCAGCAGCTTGTGGCGGGCCCAAAGCGATACGCAGTATTTT. Translating gives CASSLWRAQSDTQYF. Supplemented by reference TRBV7-2 and TRBJ2-3, the full variable domain reads GAGVSQSPSNKVTEKGKDVELRCDPISGHTALYWYRQSLGQGLEFLIYFQGNSAPDKSGLPSDRFSAERTGGSVSTLTIQRTQQEDSAVYLCASSLWRAQSDTQYFGPGTRLTVL.

This clonotype was detected ten times or more. The junction departs from germline at one end; a sequencing error may be responsible. V usage is TRBV12-3 or TRBV12-4 and J usage is TRBJ1-1, with 7 bases that match TRBD1. The CDR3 consists of 13 residues. The CDR3 DNA is TGTGCCAGCAGTACACAGGGGAACCCTGAAGCTTTCTTT. Translating it yields CASSTQGNPEAFF.

This clonotype was found a few times. V and J are TRBV29-1 and TRBJ2-2; perhaps TRBD2 as D (5 bases). The CDR3 has 12 residues. Trimming stripped 4 bases from V and 6 bases from J, with 9 bases between. Germline V lookup: CDR1 SQVTM, CDR2 ANQGSEA. The CDR3 DNA follows: TGCAGCGTTGTGCCTAGCTCCGGGGAGCTGTTTTTT. Translating gives CSVVPSSGELFF.

This clonotype was seen repeatedly, ten times or more. The chain uses TRBV12-3 or TRBV12-4 and TRBJ2-6; perhaps TRBD2 as D (5 bases). The ends were cut back, 3 bases at V and 1 base at J, with 7 bases in the middle. The CDR3 length is 15 residues. CDR3 region: CASSFRGSGANVLTF. In DNA, the CDR3 is TGTGCCAGCAGTTTCCGAGGGTCTGGGGCCAACGTCCTGACTTTC.

This clonotype came up many times. This chain links TRBV29-1 with TRBJ2-3; 9 nucleotides align to TRBD2. Germline CDR1 is SQVTM and CDR2 is ANQGSEA. CDR3 length: 15 residues. Trimming took 7 bases from V and 2 from J; bases not matched to a gene: 10. The CDR3 protein is CSAPGGGAPTDTQYF. For the CDR3, the DNA is TGCAGCGCCCCAGGCGGGGGGGCCCCCACAGATACGCAGTATTTT.

This clonotype was counted many times. The V and J genes are TRBV5-1 and TRBJ2-5, with D possibly being TRBD1 or TRBD2 (6 bases each). The germline gives CDR1 SGHRS, CDR2 YFSETQ. The V end was cut by 4 bases, the J end by 1 base, with 17 bases between. This CDR3 spans 16 amino acids. The CDR3 loop is CASSPERGASQETQYF. CDR3 DNA sequence: TGCGCCAGCAGCCCCGAGAGGGGGGCGAGCCAAGAGACCCAGTACTTC.

This chain uses TRBV12-3 or TRBV12-4 with TRBJ2-3; 9 bases map to TRBD2. V was clipped by 6 bases and J by 3 bases; unmatched bases: 13. The CDR3 sequence is 17 residues long. In DNA form, the CDR3 reads TGTGCCAGCAGATCTGATATAGCGGGAGAGGGGACAGATACGCAGTATTTT. Its protein product is CASRSDIAGEGTDTQYF.

This clonotype was seen at least ten times. The J gene is TRBJ2-7, the V gene TRBV28; possibly TRBD1 or TRBD2 for D (6 bases each). Germline V gene data show CDR1 as MDHEN and CDR2 as SYDVKM. Trimming removed 5 bases from V and 6 bases from J, with 14 bases in between. This CDR3 is 13 amino acids long. CDR3 region: CASSPGGGLEQYF. The CDR3 bases are TGTGCCAGCAGTCCCGGAGGGGGGCTCGAGCAGTACTTC.

This clonotype was counted ten times or more. The chain links TRBV20-1 to TRBJ2-1; no firm D call. Germline V gives CDR1 DFQATT, CDR2 SNEGSKA (reference sequence). CDR3 length equals 12 residues. With 5 bases removed from V and 5 bases from J, the gap between germline ends came to 10 bases. The CDR3 sequence is CSAAVRDNEQFF. The CDR3 DNA sequence: TGCAGTGCTGCCGTGCGAGACAATGAGCAGTTCTTC.

This clonotype turned up a few times. The chain uses TRBV27 and TRBJ2-2, with a weak D call TRBD2 (5 bases). Trimming pared 6 bases from V and 3 bases from J, leaving 11 bases between. Germline CDR1 reads MNHEY; CDR2 reads SMNVEV (reference sequence). This CDR3 is built from 14 residues. The CDR3 nucleotides read TGTGCCAGCAGGTCCTCGGGGTACACCGGGGAGCTGTTTTTT. It yields the protein CASRSSGYTGELFF.